The 32 T cell receptor beta chains reported below all come from one sample, sequenced in a study of shared clonotypes between healthy human individuals. TCRdb keeps only in-frame clones here, not all; method: immunoSEQ multiplex PCR. Of over 850,000 clones listed, around 82% are singletons. Sequenced material: memory CD4+ T cells from PBMCs. The subset denotes: CD45RA-negative fraction. The receptor set was obtained from a man in his late teens or twenties in good health. Some clones in this sample may be carry-over from other donors' samples.

The count of this clone is one. The V and J genes are TRBV5-6 and TRBJ2-2; D not resolved. The V gene's germline CDR1 is SGHDT and CDR2 YYEEEE. This CDR3 has 12 amino acids. Deletions cut 4 bases from V and 8 bases from J, with 9 bases between. DNA of the CDR3: TGTGCCAGCAGCCGGTTGGCGGGGGAGCTGTTTTTT. Its translation: CASSRLAGELFF. The full variable domain, in which reference TRBV5-6 and TRBJ2-2 provide the parts outside the CDR3, is DAGVTQSPTHLIKTRGQQVTLRCSPKSGHDTVSWYQQALGQGPQFIFQYYEEEERQRGNFPDRFSGHQFPNYSSELNVNALLLGDSALYLCASSRLAGELFFGEGSRLTVL.

V gene TRBV29-1 combines with J gene TRBJ1-2; no clear D. CDR1 SQVTM and CDR2 ANQGSEA come from the germline V gene. CDR3 length: 11 residues. V was pared by 6 bases and J by 7 bases, with 12 bases between. The CDR3 protein is CSVEHEAGYTF. The CDR3 DNA sequence: TGCAGCGTGGAACATGAGGCTGGCTACACCTTC.

The J gene is TRBJ1-1, the V gene TRBV5-1; tentatively, D is TRBD1 (6 bases). Germline values: CDR1 SGHRS, CDR2 YFSETQ. The V end was cut by 3 bases, the J end by 0 bases, with 12 bases between. This CDR3 is 15 amino acids long. CDR3 in amino acids: CASSSQGDMNTEAFF. CDR3 in DNA: TGCGCCAGCAGCTCTCAAGGGGACATGAACACTGAAGCTTTCTTT.

V and J are TRBV6-6 and TRBJ1-1; D not resolved. Germline CDR1 MNHNY, CDR2 SVGAGI (reference sequence). The CDR3 contains 11 residues. V gave up 2 bases and J gave up 10 bases, with 8 bases separating them. CDR3 in DNA: TGTGCCAGCAGTTACGGAGAGGGAGCTTTCTTT. Amino acid sequence: CASSYGEGAFF.

This clone was picked up one time. The chain recombines TRBV7-3 with TRBJ1-1; D is uncertain. The CDR3 extends over 14 amino acids. V was trimmed by 1 base and J by 0 bases, leaving 6 bases between them. Germline-derived CDR1 and CDR2 are SGHTA and FQGTGA. The CDR3 DNA is TGTGCCAGCAGCTTAAGTGATATGAACACTGAAGCTTTCTTT. Its protein is CASSLSDMNTEAFF.

V is TRBV29-1 and J is TRBJ2-1; 11 bases line up with TRBD2. The CDR3 has 12 residues. Unmatched junction bases numbered 5, after V lost 3 bases and J lost 13 bases. Germline lookup yields CDR1 SQVTM and CDR2 ANQGSEA. In DNA form, the CDR3 reads TGCAGCGTTGATTGGCTAGCGGGAGGCCAGTTCTTC. Translation: CSVDWLAGGQFF.

Notes on this clone: Other nucleotide sequences from this sample produce the same CDR3. The chain has TRBV5-1 and TRBJ2-5, with TRBD1 identical over 10 bases. The junction had 5 bases not matched to a gene; V was cut back by 3 bases and J by 3 bases. Germline V CDR1 and CDR2: SGHRS, YFSETQ. This CDR3 contains 15 residues. CDR3 sequence: CASSSTGTGEETQYF. The CDR3 DNA sequence: TGCGCCAGCAGCTCTACCGGGACAGGGGAAGAGACCCAGTACTTC.

This sequence joins TRBV10-1 and TRBJ2-1; 7 bases agree with TRBD2. Trimming at V came to 4 bases and at J to 6 bases, leaving 6 bases not matched to a gene. Germline CDR1 is WNHNN and CDR2 is SYGVQD (reference sequence). The CDR3 contains 14 residues. The DNA of the CDR3 is TGCGCCAGCAGTGTCCAGCGGGAAAGCAATGAGCAGTTCTTC. Its translation: CASSVQRESNEQFF.

The chain has TRBV7-3 and TRBJ1-1; weak D call: TRBD1 (5 bases). The CDR3 loop spans 15 amino acids. V lost 4 bases and J lost 2, with 14 bases in between. Germline loops: CDR1 SGHTA, CDR2 FQGTGA. CDR3 sequence (DNA): TGTGCCAGCAGCTCCCAAGATCAGGGTAACACTGAAGCTTTCTTT. Translation: CASSSQDQGNTEAFF.

The chain links TRBV7-7 to TRBJ2-2; the D is unclear. The ends were cut back, 1 base at V and 6 bases at J, with 12 bases in the middle. There are 15 residues in the CDR3. Germline CDR1 and CDR2: SSHAT and FNYEAQ (reference sequence). In DNA, the CDR3 is TGTGCCAGCAGCTTAGATGGTTCTGGCCCCGGGGAGCTGTTTTTT. This codes for CASSLDGSGPGELFF.

This sequence joins TRBV7-2 and TRBJ1-1; TRBD1 is a possible D gene (6 bases). The germline V gene has CDR1 SGHTA and CDR2 FQGNSA. V was cut by 4 bases and J by 5 bases, with 17 bases left in between. CDR3 size: 15 residues. CDR3 region: CASSSLPGAGTEAFF. CDR3 nucleotide sequence: TGTGCCAGCAGCTCCCTCCCGGGGGCGGGTACTGAAGCTTTCTTT.

J is TRBJ2-7 and V is TRBV6-1; D may be TRBD1 (5 bases). The CDR3 contains 11 residues. V was shortened by 8 bases and J by 4 bases, with 9 bases between the two germline ends. From germline, CDR1 is MNHNS and CDR2 SASEGT. The CDR3 region has the DNA TGTGCCAGCCGGCAGGGATACGAGCAGTACTTC. Translation gives CASRQGYEQYF.

The V and J genes are TRBV28 and TRBJ1-2; D is undetermined. The V and J ends lost 7 bases and 3 bases respectively, with 18 bases between them. The CDR3 is made up of 15 amino acids. Germline loops: CDR1 MDHEN, CDR2 SYDVKM. The CDR3 sequence: CASIWEGGHDYGYTF. In DNA, the CDR3 is TGTGCCAGCATTTGGGAGGGAGGGCACGACTATGGCTACACCTTC.

With regard to this clone: One end of the junction is discordant with germline, which a read error may explain. J is TRBJ1-3 and V is TRBV27; D unresolved. The germline V gene has CDR1 MNHEY and CDR2 SMNVEV (reference sequence). The CDR3 sequence is 15 residues long. This CDR3 reads CASSVSRATGNTIYF. CDR3 sequence (DNA): TGTGCCAGCAGTGTATCAAGGGCCACTGGAAACACCATATATTTT.

CDR3 amino acids: CASSYSQWGLVETQYF. In DNA, the CDR3 is TGTGCCAGCAGTTACTCTCAATGGGGGTTGGTAGAGACCCAGTACTTC. The rearrangement uses TRBV6-5 and TRBJ2-5; TRBD1 or TRBD2 may be the D gene (5 bases each). V gave up 0 bases and J gave up 4 bases, with 15 bases separating them. CDR3 length: 16 amino acids. Germline V gene lookup returns CDR1 MNHEY and CDR2 SVGAGI.

The rearrangement uses TRBV5-1 and TRBJ1-1; D call uncertain. The V and J ends lost 1 base and 1 base respectively, with 11 bases between them. CDR1 and CDR2 from the germline V gene are SGHRS and YFSETQ. This CDR3 contains 15 residues. The CDR3 coding sequence is TGCGCCAGCAGCTTGAGCGCTCCTGAGAACACTGAAGCTTTCTTT. This gives the protein CASSLSAPENTEAFF. The entire variable domain, with the rest obtained from reference TRBV5-1 and TRBJ1-1, is as follows: KAGVTQTPRYLIKTRGQQVTLSCSPISGHRSVSWYQQTPGQGLQFLFEYFSETQRNKGNFPGRFSGRQFSNSRSEMNVSTLELGDSALYLCASSLSAPENTEAFFGQGTRLTVV.

The chain is built from TRBV9 and TRBJ2-1; 9 nucleotides match TRBD1. CDR1 and CDR2 (germline): SGDLS, YYNGEE. The CDR3 has 16 amino acids. V was pared by 4 bases and J by 4 bases, with 9 bases of the junction left unmatched. The CDR3 sequence: CASSKLGQGEYNEQFF. The CDR3 DNA sequence: TGTGCCAGCAGCAAGTTGGGACAGGGCGAATACAATGAGCAGTTCTTC.

The chain joins TRBV2 to TRBJ1-1, with TRBD1 identical over 7 bases. This CDR3 comprises 15 residues. V was pared by 2 bases and J by 2 bases, with 5 bases of the junction left unmatched. Germline loops: CDR1 SNHLY, CDR2 FYNNEI. The CDR3, as DNA: TGTGCCAGCAGTGAACAGGGACAGTTCAACACTGAAGCTTTCTTT. This translates into CASSEQGQFNTEAFF.

DNA of the CDR3: TGCGCCAGCAGCCAAGATTTGGAGGGGAAAGCTTTCTTT. Amino acid sequence: CASSQDLEGKAFF. The chain combines TRBV4-1 with TRBJ1-1; D possibly corresponds to TRBD1 (5 bases). V was shortened by 0 bases and J by 9 bases, with 11 bases between the two germline ends. Germline loops: CDR1 MGHRA, CDR2 YSYEKL. The CDR3 has 13 residues.

The J gene is TRBJ2-3, the V gene TRBV9; 11 bases align to TRBD2. CDR3 size: 16 residues. The J segment lost 0 bases and the V segment lost 2 bases, leaving 2 bases of the junction unmatched. Germline loops: CDR1 SGDLS, CDR2 YYNGEE. The CDR3 here is CASSVTSGTSTDTQYF. The CDR3 DNA sequence: TGTGCCAGCAGCGTGACTAGCGGGACTAGCACAGATACGCAGTATTTT.

The chain has TRBV4-2 and TRBJ2-1, with D uncertain. V lost 5 bases to trimming and J lost 1 base, with 12 bases between them. There are 15 residues in the CDR3. CDR1 and CDR2 from the germline V gene are LGHNA and YNFKEQ. In DNA, the CDR3 is TGTGCCAGCAGCGAAAGAAGTCCTTCCTACAATGAGCAGTTCTTC. The encoded protein is CASSERSPSYNEQFF.

The chain is built from TRBV6-5 and TRBJ2-3; D is unresolved. V was cut by 7 bases and J by 0 bases, with 11 bases left in between. The CDR3 covers 14 residues. CDR1 is MNHEY and CDR2 is SVGAGI in the germline V gene. DNA for the CDR3: TGTGCCAGCACTCCGGACGGAAGCACAGATACGCAGTATTTT. As protein: CASTPDGSTDTQYF.

The chain has TRBV6-1 and TRBJ1-4; weak D call: TRBD1 (5 bases). This CDR3 region has 14 residues. Trimming stripped 2 bases from V and 11 bases from J, with 15 bases between. Germline V gene lookup returns CDR1 MNHNS and CDR2 SASEGT. The CDR3 DNA reads TGTGCCAGCAGTGAACCCAACGGGGCGAAGAAACTGTTTTTT. This gives the protein CASSEPNGAKKLFF.

In DNA form, the CDR3 reads TGCGCCAGCAGCCAGCCAGGGGCCCTACTAGCGGAGGAGGACCACGAGCAGTACTTC. It translates to CASSQPGALLAEEDHEQYF. The genes are TRBV4-3 and TRBJ2-7, with 8 bases aligning to TRBD2. The CDR3 spans 19 residues. J gave up 5 bases and V 3 bases, and 21 bases lay outside the gene matches. Germline CDR1 reads LGHNA; CDR2 reads YSLEER.

This CDR3 reads CARLCPKQYF. For the CDR3, the DNA is TGTGCCAGGCTATGTCCCAAGCAGTACTTC. The chain carries TRBV19 and TRBJ2-7; D remains ambiguous. Germline V lookup: CDR1 LNHDA, CDR2 SQIVND (reference sequence). The CDR3 has 10 residues. Deletions cut 9 bases from V and 8 bases from J, with 11 bases between.

The rearrangement links TRBV27 to TRBJ1-1, with TRBD1 matching over 9 bases. V lost 6 bases and J lost 1; bases outside the gene matches: 9. The CDR3 is 16 residues long. CDR1 MNHEY and CDR2 SMNVEV come from the germline V gene (reference sequence). CDR3 nucleotides: TGTGCCAGCAGGGACCGACAGGGGGGACGGAACACTGAAGCTTTCTTT. It yields the protein CASRDRQGGRNTEAFF.

The chain recombines TRBV28 with TRBJ1-2; 7 nucleotides line up with TRBD1. CDR3 length: 14 amino acids. Germline CDR1 and CDR2: MDHEN and SYDVKM. V dropped 8 bases and J dropped 8; count of bases not matched to a gene: 14. CDR3 sequence (DNA): TGTGCCAGCGTAGAGCAGGGGGGGACACTGGGCTACACCTTC. Its protein product is CASVEQGGTLGYTF.

The chain couples TRBV7-8 to TRBJ2-1, with D tentatively TRBD1 (7 bases). Trimming stripped 8 bases from V and 3 bases from J, with 14 bases between. Germline loops: CDR1 SGHVS, CDR2 FQNEAQ. The CDR3 contains 14 residues. The CDR3 DNA reads as TGTGCCAGCTCGAGACAGGGAGGCTACAATGAGCAGTTCTTC. Protein product: CASSRQGGYNEQFF.

The chain uses TRBV25-1 and TRBJ2-7; unclear D gene. The CDR3 has 13 amino acids. CDR1 MGHDK and CDR2 SYGVNS come from the germline V gene. V lost 4 bases, J lost 2 bases, and 9 bases lay in between. The CDR3 protein is CASSATGAYEQYF. The CDR3, as DNA: TGTGCCAGCAGTGCGACTGGGGCCTACGAGCAGTACTTC.

The chain has TRBV4-2 and TRBJ1-3, with 10 bases matching TRBD1. Looked up from germline, CDR1 is LGHNA and CDR2 is YNFKEQ. The CDR3 is 15 residues long. The ends lost 8 bases at V and 7 bases at J; junction bases unmatched: 11. In DNA, the CDR3 is TGTGCCAGCGGAAAGACAGGGGGCGATTGGAACACCATATATTTT. Its translation is CASGKTGGDWNTIYF.

The J gene is TRBJ1-2, the V gene TRBV4-2; weak D call: TRBD1 (5 bases). Deletions cut 2 bases from V and 8 bases from J, with 18 bases between. This CDR3 has 15 amino acids. The germline gives CDR1 LGHNA, CDR2 YNFKEQ. This CDR3 is CASSQLGGVLWGYTF. The CDR3 DNA sequence: TGTGCCAGCAGCCAACTGGGGGGAGTCCTCTGGGGCTACACCTTC.

This rearrangement joins TRBV5-1 to TRBJ2-1, with TRBD1 as a possible D gene (5 bases). V lost 4 bases, J lost 7 bases, and 18 bases lay in between. The CDR3 contains 15 residues. Germline V gene data show CDR1 as SGHRS and CDR2 as YFSETQ. The DNA of the CDR3 is TGCGCCAGCAGCGCGCAGCGAAAACAGGTTAATGAGCAGTTCTTC. Protein sequence: CASSAQRKQVNEQFF.